This T cell receptor beta chain was recorded in a study of T cell responses to AZD1222 COVID-19 vaccine. Assay used: immunoSEQ multiplex PCR; TCRdb lists only in-frame clones, some missing. The table lists about 150,000 clones, roughly 93% of them singletons, with over 4% in the top ten. Broader study findings: White British ancestry dominated among donors, who included more females, and clonal diversity was possibly underestimated. The span of vaccine-associated CD4 TCRs extended across spike, with dominance at 160-218 and 743-854. Repertoires were obtained only post-peak T cell response.

This CDR3 has 14 residues. The germline V gene has CDR1 SGHRS and CDR2 YFSETQ. V lost 5 bases and J lost 6; bases outside the gene matches: 7. This clone has just one count. Its specificity is unknown. Sample: peripheral blood, taken on day 0 of AZD1222 vaccination. The TCR comes from an adult in good health. This chain uses TRBV5-1 with TRBJ2-2; 7 bases fit TRBD2. In DNA form, the CDR3 reads TGCGCCAGCAGTTGGCAGGGAGGGTCCGGGGAGCTGTTTTTT. Translated, it gives CASSWQGGSGELFF.